Listed below are T cell receptor beta chains from one sample, sequenced in a study of blood T cells in healthy people across ages. A single record per CDR3 protein comes from TCRdb applying MiXCR to the 5' RACE reads. This repertoire shows hundreds of thousands of distinct CDR3 sequences, about 27% found once; its top ten account for approximately 4%. This same sample was also part of a study on T cells of mothers and their children.

The sequencing input was blood. These receptors originate from a boy aged 2 to 10 in good health. CDR3s include the opening cysteine and the closing phenylalanine or tryptophan. Fields, in order: J gene, V gene, CDR3 protein.

>TRBJ1-1|TRBV5-6
CASSFSGSITEAFF
>TRBJ1-1|TRBV21-1
CASSKEIQLEAFF
>TRBJ2-2|TRBV6-1
CASSFSIAGAVTGELFF
>TRBJ1-3|TRBV5-1
CASSSTPTGRSGNTIYF
>TRBJ2-7|TRBV5-5
CASSYTGTANYEQYF
>TRBJ2-2|TRBV4-1
CASSQEKGTGGTGELFF
>TRBJ2-1|TRBV10-3
CAISKSTSRGEQFF
>TRBJ2-5|TRBV5-1
CASTRTSGSETQYF
>TRBJ2-3|TRBV11-2
CASSFILNTQYF
>TRBJ1-6|TRBV3-1
CASSQDSAAGFSPLHF
>TRBJ2-7|TRBV7-8
CASSMRVSGSLRGFYEQYF
>TRBJ2-1|TRBV6-2/TRBV6-3
CASSPGSGKVYYNEQFF
>TRBJ1-2|TRBV10-3
CAITREPNYGYTF
>TRBJ2-5|TRBV19
CASSIPNRDETQYF
>TRBJ2-7|TRBV5-5
CASTTWEEQYF
>TRBJ1-1|TRBV5-1
CASSLEAANTEAFF
>TRBJ2-3|TRBV20-1
CSARTGGGANTQYF
>TRBJ2-5|TRBV29-1
CSVAVAGGWGETQYF
>TRBJ2-1|TRBV3-1
CASSQVHEQFF
>TRBJ2-7|TRBV24-1
CATSEPAYEQYF
>TRBJ1-6|TRBV6-5
CASSYLEAHSPLHF
>.|TRBV14
CASMTTSGSLRGEQFF
>TRBJ1-1|TRBV5-5
CASSHPTLNTEAFF
>TRBJ1-4|TRBV5-1
CASSLSPGEKLFF
>TRBJ2-1|TRBV6-1
CASRSQVAYNEQFF
>TRBJ2-3|TRBV12-3/TRBV12-4
CASSPYLSGRTDTQYF
>TRBJ2-7|TRBV5-4
CASSSGTSGSVEQYF
>.|TRBV5-1
CASSLDLGAMYEQYF
>TRBJ2-7|TRBV4-2
CASSQRWASGTSSYEQYF
>TRBJ2-7|TRBV12-3/TRBV12-4
CASTDLQGLSGEQYF
>TRBJ2-7|TRBV28
CASSTGGRTYEQYF
>TRBJ2-7|TRBV20-1
CSARKQGPEYEQYF